The next 20 T cell receptor beta chains were all read from a single sample in a study of cytomegalovirus exposure and HLA in healthy donors. 13 Jbeta primers and 60 Vbeta primers were used for the PCR. Using immunoSEQ multiplex PCR, the repertoire was profiled, and TCRdb retains in-frame clones only, with some absent. This table holds roughly 150,000 clones, approximately 80% found once. The sample taken for sequencing was PBMCs. The receptor set was obtained from a male donor in good health and CMV-seropositive.

The J gene is TRBJ1-1, the V gene TRBV29-1; D is unclear. Germline-derived CDR1 and CDR2 are SQVTM and ANQGSEA. The CDR3 consists of 14 residues. Trimming left V 3 bases short and J 3 bases short, with 14 bases between. Here the CDR3 reads CSVDGGLSDTEAFF. The CDR3 region has the DNA TGCAGCGTTGATGGAGGGCTCTCGGACACTGAAGCTTTCTTT. The full variable domain, rest sourced from reference TRBV29-1 and TRBJ1-1, is SAVISQKPSRDICQRGTSLTIQCQVDSQVTMMFWYRQQPGQSLTLIATANQGSEATYESGFVIDKFPISRPNLTFSTLTVSNMSPEDSSIYLCSVDGGLSDTEAFFGQGTRLTVV.

This sequence joins TRBV28 and TRBJ1-1; TRBD1 aligns across 7 bases. The V and J ends lost 5 bases and 4 bases, in that order; junction bases with no gene match: 7. The CDR3 runs 14 residues. CDR1 MDHEN and CDR2 SYDVKM come from the germline V gene. The CDR3 reads CASSPPDRTTEAFF. CDR3 nucleotide sequence: TGTGCCAGCAGTCCCCCGGACAGGACCACTGAAGCTTTCTTT.

The chain links TRBV15 to TRBJ1-1, with D possibly being TRBD1 (6 bases). The length of the CDR3 is 14 residues. V lost 3 bases and J lost 2, with 10 bases in between. CDR1 is LNHNV, CDR2 YYDKDF, per germline (reference sequence). The CDR3 nucleotides read TGTGCCACCAGCAGGGACAGAATAAACACTGAAGCTTTCTTT. It is translated as CATSRDRINTEAFF. Filled out from reference TRBV15 and TRBJ1-1, the complete variable domain reads DAMVIQNPRYQVTQFGKPVTLSCSQTLNHNVMYWYQQKSSQAPKLLFHYYDKDFNNEADTPDNFQSRRPNTSFCFLDIRSPGLGDTAMYLCATSRDRINTEAFFGQGTRLTVV.

The chain carries TRBV28 and TRBJ1-1; D is uncertain. The germline CDR1 and CDR2 sequences are MDHEN and SYDVKM. The CDR3 length is 13 residues. V was clipped by 6 bases and J by 4 bases, with 12 bases between them. The CDR3 nucleotides are TGTGCCAGCAGGCTGGCAGTGATCACTGAAGCTTTCTTT. Amino acid sequence: CASRLAVITEAFF.

The chain joins TRBV6-5 to TRBJ2-3; tentative D call: TRBD2 (5 bases). CDR1 is MNHEY and CDR2 is SVGAGI in the germline V gene. The ends were cut back, 1 base at V and 4 bases at J, with 9 bases in the middle. The CDR3 has 14 amino acids. This CDR3 reads CASSYFGGADTQYF. Written as DNA, the CDR3 is TGTGCCAGCAGTTACTTCGGAGGCGCAGATACGCAGTATTTT.

J is TRBJ2-1 and V is TRBV28; the D gene is possibly TRBD2 (6 bases). Germline lookup yields CDR1 MDHEN and CDR2 SYDVKM. Trimming left V 5 bases short and J 12 bases short, with 26 bases between. This CDR3 is 16 amino acids long. CDR3 in amino acids: CASSPLRLGTGLGQFF. CDR3 sequence (DNA): TGTGCCAGCAGTCCACTTAGACTGGGGACGGGACTGGGGCAGTTCTTC.

The chain is built from TRBV5-4 and TRBJ1-2, with 7 nucleotides matching TRBD1. Unmatched junction bases numbered 17, after V lost 4 bases and J lost 5 bases. The CDR3 is 17 amino acids. From germline, CDR1 is SGHNT and CDR2 YYREEE (reference sequence). The CDR3 reads CASSPLVDRAIAYGYTF. In DNA form, the CDR3 reads TGTGCCAGCAGCCCACTCGTCGACAGGGCGATAGCATATGGCTACACCTTC.

The chain joins TRBV5-8 to TRBJ2-6; D might be TRBD2 (7 bases). The CDR3 sequence is 16 residues long. The V gene lost 1 base and the J gene lost 4 bases, with 12 bases spanning the gap. Looked up from germline, CDR1 is SGHTS and CDR2 is YDEGEE. CDR3 DNA: TGTGCCAGCAGCTTGATCCGGGGGGCAGGGGCCAACGTCCTGACTTTC. Its translation: CASSLIRGAGANVLTF. The full variable domain, in which reference TRBV5-8 and TRBJ2-6 provide the parts outside the CDR3, is EAGVTQSPTHLIKTRGQQATLRCSPISGHTSVYWYQQALGLGLQFLLWYDEGEERNRGNFPPRFSGRQFPNYSSELNVNALELEDSALYLCASSLIRGAGANVLTFGAGSRLTVL.

This clone has just one count. The V gene is TRBV7-9, the J gene TRBJ1-5; perhaps TRBD1 as D (5 bases). There are 15 residues in the CDR3. V was shortened by 5 bases and J by 4 bases, with 15 bases between the two germline ends. CDR1 is SEHNR, CDR2 FQNEAQ, per germline (reference sequence). In DNA, the CDR3 is TGTGCCAGCAGCCTGCGGGCGGAGGGGAATCAGCCCCAGCATTTT. As protein: CASSLRAEGNQPQHF.

The chain joins TRBV7-8 to TRBJ2-1; 8 bases match TRBD2. The CDR3 runs to 16 residues. Germline-derived CDR1 and CDR2 are SGHVS and FQNEAQ. With V trimmed by 2 bases and J by 7 bases, 10 bases remained unmatched. The chain's CDR3 is CASSLNLGLAENEQFF. The CDR3, as DNA: TGTGCCAGCAGCTTAAACCTCGGACTAGCAGAGAATGAGCAGTTCTTC.

J is TRBJ1-5 and V is TRBV6-5; D is undetermined. Trimming left V 9 bases short and J 1 base short, with 13 bases between. The CDR3 length is 14 residues. Per germline, CDR1 MNHEY and CDR2 SVGAGI. Here the CDR3 reads CASREGSSNQPQHF. The CDR3 bases are TGTGCCAGTCGGGAGGGCAGCAGCAATCAGCCCCAGCATTTT.

The genes are TRBV5-4 and TRBJ1-5; no firm D call. With 1 base removed from V and 0 bases from J, the gap between germline ends came to 8 bases. Germline assignment: CDR1 SGHNT and CDR2 YYREEE (reference sequence). The CDR3 spans 15 residues. The DNA of the CDR3 is TGTGCCAGCAGCTTGACAAGACTTAGCAATCAGCCCCAGCATTTT. Residues: CASSLTRLSNQPQHF.

The chain links TRBV4-1 to TRBJ1-3, with D tentatively TRBD1 (6 bases). The length of the CDR3 is 15 residues. Trimming left V 4 bases short and J 2 bases short, with 12 bases between. Germline CDR1 is MGHRA and CDR2 is YSYEKL. The CDR3 loop is CASSLTGHPGNTIYF. In nucleotides, the CDR3 is TGCGCCAGCAGCCTAACAGGGCACCCTGGAAACACCATATATTTT.

DNA for the CDR3: TGTGCCAGCTCACCACCGAATAGTAGAGGCGAGCAGCCCCAGCATTTT. As protein: CASSPPNSRGEQPQHF. The chain uses TRBV18 and TRBJ1-5; D not certain. V was shortened by 0 bases and J by 7 bases, with 16 bases between the two germline ends. CDR1 and CDR2 (germline): KGHSH, LQKENI. This CDR3 spans 16 amino acids.

The chain combines TRBV5-1 with TRBJ1-1; 10 positions match TRBD1. J lost 5 bases, V lost 1 base, and 14 bases had no gene match. The CDR3 runs 18 residues. The germline V gene encodes CDR1 SGHRS and CDR2 YFSETQ. The CDR3 sequence: CASSLLSRTGGGETEAFF. CDR3 DNA: TGCGCCAGCAGCTTGCTCTCCCGGACAGGGGGAGGTGAAACTGAAGCTTTCTTT.

The rearrangement uses TRBV30 and TRBJ1-5; TRBD1 might be the D (6 bases). The germline V gene has CDR1 GTSNPN and CDR2 SVGIG (reference sequence). CDR3 length equals 15 residues. Trimming removed 3 bases from V and 1 base from J, with 13 bases in between. In nucleotides, the CDR3 is TGTGCCTGGAGCACAGGGTTGAACAGCAATCAGCCCCAGCATTTT. Translating it yields CAWSTGLNSNQPQHF.

The chain recombines TRBV6-5 with TRBJ1-6; D may be TRBD1 (6 bases). Trimming pared 4 bases from V and 10 bases from J, leaving 14 bases between. Germline V CDR1 and CDR2: MNHEY, SVGAGI. CDR3 size: 14 residues. The CDR3: CASSSTGSESPLHF. CDR3 in DNA: TGTGCCAGCAGTTCAACAGGGTCGGAATCACCCCTCCACTTT.

The chain couples TRBV6-5 to TRBJ2-1; 10 bases align to TRBD2. V shed 2 bases, J shed 13 bases, and the junction held 5 bases outside the gene matches. Germline CDR1 and CDR2: MNHEY and SVGAGI. The CDR3 totals 13 residues. The CDR3 DNA is TGTGCCAGCAGTTACGGGCTAGCGGGGGTTCAGTTCTTC. Translation: CASSYGLAGVQFF.

Only a few counts were recorded for this clone. The chain joins TRBV27 to TRBJ2-7; tentative D call: TRBD1 (6 bases). Germline V lookup: CDR1 MNHEY, CDR2 SMNVEV (reference sequence). The V end lost 10 bases, the J end lost 3 bases, and 16 bases lay between the germline ends. The CDR3 totals 13 residues. CDR3 DNA: TGTGCCATGACGGGCGGACAGTACTACGAGCAGTACTTC. This translates into CAMTGGQYYEQYF.

This chain uses TRBV2 with TRBJ2-5; 8 nucleotides match TRBD1. V lost 7 bases to trimming and J lost 5 bases; unmatched junction nucleotides: 9. Germline V gene data show CDR1 as SNHLY and CDR2 as FYNNEI. The CDR3 totals 14 residues. For the CDR3, the DNA is TGTGCCAGCAATCAGGGGGCAGTCCGGGAGACCCAGTACTTC. This codes for CASNQGAVRETQYF.